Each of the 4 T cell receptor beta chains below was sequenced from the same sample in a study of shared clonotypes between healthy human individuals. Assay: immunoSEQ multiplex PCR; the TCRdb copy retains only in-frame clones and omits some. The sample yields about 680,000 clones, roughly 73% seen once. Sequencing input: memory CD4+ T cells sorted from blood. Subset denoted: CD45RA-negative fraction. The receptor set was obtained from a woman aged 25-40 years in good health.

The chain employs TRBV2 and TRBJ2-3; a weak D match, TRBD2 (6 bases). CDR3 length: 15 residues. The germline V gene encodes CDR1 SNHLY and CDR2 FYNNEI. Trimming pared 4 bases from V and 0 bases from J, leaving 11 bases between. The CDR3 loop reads CASSALGGSTDTQYF. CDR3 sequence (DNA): TGTGCCAGCAGTGCCCTCGGGGGTAGCACAGATACGCAGTATTTT.

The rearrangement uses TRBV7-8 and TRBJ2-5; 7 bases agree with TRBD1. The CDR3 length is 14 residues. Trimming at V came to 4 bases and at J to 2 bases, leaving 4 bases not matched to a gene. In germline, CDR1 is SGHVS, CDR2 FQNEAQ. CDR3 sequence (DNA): TGTGCCAGCAGCTATCACAGGGGTCAAGAGACCCAGTACTTC. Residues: CASSYHRGQETQYF.

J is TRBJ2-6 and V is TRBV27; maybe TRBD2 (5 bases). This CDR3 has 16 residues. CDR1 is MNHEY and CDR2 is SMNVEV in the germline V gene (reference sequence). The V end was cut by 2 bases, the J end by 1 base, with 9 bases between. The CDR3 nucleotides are TGTGCCAGCAGTTTAATGGGAGTATCTGGGGCCAACGTCCTGACTTTC. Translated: CASSLMGVSGANVLTF. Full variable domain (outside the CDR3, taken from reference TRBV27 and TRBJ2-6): EAQVTQNPRYLITVTGKKLTVTCSQNMNHEYMSWYRQDPGLGLRQIYYSMNVEVTDKGDVPEGYKVSRKEKRNFPLILESPSPNQTSLYFCASSLMGVSGANVLTFGAGSRLTVL.

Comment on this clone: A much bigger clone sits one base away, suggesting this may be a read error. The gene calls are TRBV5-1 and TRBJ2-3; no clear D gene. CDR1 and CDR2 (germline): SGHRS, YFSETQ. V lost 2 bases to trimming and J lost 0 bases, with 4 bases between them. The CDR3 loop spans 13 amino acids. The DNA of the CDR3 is TGCGCCAGCAGCTTCCCTAGCACAGATACGCAGTATTTT. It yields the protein CASSFPSTDTQYF.